The 23 T cell receptor beta chains reported below all come from one sample, sequenced in a study of blood T cell repertoires in COVID-19. Sequenced by immunoSEQ multiplex PCR; TCRdb stores in-frame clones only, minus some. Among approximately 190,000 clones listed, 84% were seen once. The specimen sequenced was peripheral blood. These receptors were collected from a woman aged 70 to 79 with active or convalescent COVID-19.

The CDR3 spells CATSDRTGSGYTF. The CDR3 DNA reads as TGTGCCACCAGTGACCGGACAGGGTCCGGCTACACCTTC. The chain employs TRBV24-1 and TRBJ1-2; TRBD1 aligns across 8 bases. CDR3 length: 13 residues. Germline loops: CDR1 KGHDR, CDR2 SFDVKD. V dropped 4 bases and J dropped 8; count of bases not matched to a gene: 5.

The chain recombines TRBV28 with TRBJ1-2; D is ambiguous. The ends were cut back, 3 bases at V and 0 bases at J, with 8 bases in the middle. Germline V CDR1 and CDR2: MDHEN, SYDVKM. There are 14 residues in the CDR3. The CDR3 nucleotides are TGTGCCAGCAGTTTTGGGCCGACTAACTATGGCTACACCTTC. Protein: CASSFGPTNYGYTF.

This clone is a singleton in its sample. This chain connects TRBV6-6 to TRBJ2-5; maybe TRBD1 (6 bases). The germline V gene has CDR1 MNHNY and CDR2 SVGAGI (reference sequence). The CDR3 has 13 residues. V was shortened by 5 bases and J by 6 bases, with 13 bases between the two germline ends. DNA of the CDR3: TGTGCCAGCAGTCCAAGCGGACAGAAGACCCAGTACTTC. Its protein is CASSPSGQKTQYF.

This clone occurred once. This chain links TRBV12-5 with TRBJ2-5, with 9 bases matching TRBD1. Germline assignment: CDR1 LGHNT and CDR2 FRNRAP. J was trimmed by 4 bases and V by 5 bases; bases with no gene match: 8. The CDR3 totals 15 residues. CDR3 residues: CASGPSGTGRETQYF. The CDR3 DNA reads as TGTGCTAGTGGTCCGTCCGGGACAGGGAGAGAGACCCAGTACTTC. Full variable domain (outside the CDR3, taken from reference TRBV12-5 and TRBJ2-5): DARVTQTPRHKVTEMGQEVTMRCQPILGHNTVFWYRQTMMQGLELLAYFRNRAPLDDSGMPKDRFSAEMPDATLATLKIQPSEPRDSAVYFCASGPSGTGRETQYFGPGTRLLVL.

The chain employs TRBV5-1 and TRBJ2-1; 13 bases are shared with TRBD2. The junction had 10 bases not matched to a gene; V was cut back by 3 bases and J by 4 bases. This CDR3 contains 18 residues. The V gene's germline CDR1 is SGHRS and CDR2 YFSETQ. The CDR3 DNA is TGCGCCAGCAGCTCCAGGACTAGCGGGAGAGTGGTGTACAATGAGCAGTTCTTC. Amino acids: CASSSRTSGRVVYNEQFF. Drawing the rest from reference TRBV5-1 and TRBJ2-1, the complete variable domain is KAGVTQTPRYLIKTRGQQVTLSCSPISGHRSVSWYQQTPGQGLQFLFEYFSETQRNKGNFPGRFSGRQFSNSRSEMNVSTLELGDSALYLCASSSRTSGRVVYNEQFFGPGTRLTVL.

This chain uses TRBV19 with TRBJ1-5; 11 bases are shared with TRBD1. Germline V gene sequence: CDR1 LNHDA, CDR2 SQIVND (reference sequence). V shed 7 bases, J shed 3 bases, and the junction held 5 bases outside the gene matches. The CDR3 spans 15 residues. CDR3 region: CASKDRGHDNQPQHF. CDR3 coding DNA: TGTGCCAGTAAGGACAGGGGGCACGACAATCAGCCCCAGCATTTT. Together with reference TRBV19 and TRBJ1-5, the CDR3 gives the full variable domain: DGGITQSPKYLFRKEGQNVTLSCEQNLNHDAMYWYRQDPGQGLRLIYYSQIVNDFQKGDIAEGYSVSREKKESFPLTVTSAQKNPTAFYLCASKDRGHDNQPQHFGDGTRLSIL.

The chain links TRBV29-1 to TRBJ2-7; D may be TRBD1 (5 bases). The CDR3 extends over 10 amino acids. V was shortened by 4 bases and J by 10 bases, with 11 bases between the two germline ends. The germline CDR1 and CDR2 sequences are SQVTM and ANQGSEA. The CDR3 here is CSVGQNVQYF. Here the CDR3 DNA reads TGCAGCGTTGGACAGAATGTCCAGTACTTC.

The chain couples TRBV18 to TRBJ2-1, with 11 nucleotides matching TRBD1. The CDR3 runs 13 residues. V shed 8 bases and J 9 bases; nucleotides not matched to a gene: 6. CDR1 KGHSH and CDR2 LQKENI come from the germline V gene. The CDR3 loop reads CASTRDRGGEQFF. The DNA for the CDR3 is TGTGCCAGCACCCGGGACAGGGGGGGTGAGCAGTTCTTC.

The chain combines TRBV15 with TRBJ2-1, with 8 bases aligning to TRBD2. There are 16 residues in the CDR3. The V gene end was trimmed by 0 bases and the J gene end by 8 bases; junction bases not matched to a gene: 9. Germline loops: CDR1 LNHNV, CDR2 YYDKDF (reference sequence). Written as DNA, the CDR3 is TGTGCCACCAGCAGAGAATTAGCGGGACTTAGGGATGAGCAGTTCTTC. It translates to CATSRELAGLRDEQFF.

Only one count was recorded for this clone. The chain couples TRBV6-1 to TRBJ1-1; no clear D gene. Trimming shortened V by 2 bases and J by 1 base, and 5 bases separated the two germline ends. The germline V gene has CDR1 MNHNS and CDR2 SASEGT. This CDR3 has 13 amino acids. The CDR3 DNA follows: TGTGCCAGCAGTGAAAATAGGAACACTGAAGCTTTCTTT. This sequence encodes CASSENRNTEAFF.

The chain carries TRBV28 and TRBJ2-7; maybe TRBD1 (5 bases). Germline values: CDR1 MDHEN, CDR2 SYDVKM. The CDR3 runs to 15 residues. The V end was cut by 5 bases, the J end by 1 base, with 15 bases between. CDR3 in amino acids: CASSEIDRDSYEQYF. CDR3 nucleotide sequence: TGTGCCAGCAGTGAGATAGACAGAGATTCCTACGAGCAGTACTTC.

This clone was found once. V is TRBV11-2 and J is TRBJ2-2; no reliable D call. Trimming removed 6 bases at V and 4 bases at J, with 12 bases between. Germline V CDR1 and CDR2: SGHAT, FQNNGV. The CDR3 is made up of 14 amino acids. This CDR3 is CASSYEPGTGELFF. In DNA form, the CDR3 reads TGTGCCAGCAGTTATGAGCCGGGCACCGGGGAGCTGTTTTTT.

The chain uses TRBV6-5 and TRBJ2-6; D uncertain. CDR1 MNHEY and CDR2 SVGAGI come from the germline V gene. The CDR3 length is 15 residues. Trimming left V 6 bases short and J 3 bases short, with 12 bases between. The chain's CDR3 is CASSPSRFGANVLTF. The CDR3 coding sequence is TGTGCCAGCAGCCCGTCGCGTTTTGGGGCCAACGTCCTGACTTTC.

The V gene is TRBV30, the J gene TRBJ1-5, with TRBD1 matching over 8 bases. Germline lookup yields CDR1 GTSNPN and CDR2 SVGIG (reference sequence). J was trimmed by 7 bases and V by 2 bases; bases with no gene match: 10. The CDR3 contains 15 residues. DNA of the CDR3: TGTGCCTGGAGTAAGGGGGCAGGGGGCCGGCAGCCCCAGCATTTT. Its translation: CAWSKGAGGRQPQHF.

J is TRBJ2-3 and V is TRBV7-2; 11 bases agree with TRBD2. Germline V gene lookup returns CDR1 SGHTA and CDR2 FQGNSA. The CDR3 has 15 amino acids. J was trimmed by 3 bases and V by 5 bases; bases with no gene match: 4. The CDR3 sequence is CASSHTSGRTDTQYF. The CDR3, as DNA: TGTGCCAGCAGCCACACTAGCGGGAGAACAGATACGCAGTATTTT.

The CDR3 spells CASSPQGVSNQPQHF. CDR3 sequence (DNA): TGTGCCAGCAGCCCCCAGGGCGTGAGCAATCAGCCCCAGCATTTT. The chain couples TRBV6-5 to TRBJ1-5, with D possibly being TRBD1 (5 bases). The ends were cut back, 6 bases at V and 1 base at J, with 13 bases in the middle. This CDR3 has 15 residues. Germline CDR1 is MNHEY and CDR2 is SVGAGI.

This rearrangement joins TRBV6-5 to TRBJ2-5; 7 bases agree with TRBD1. The CDR3 loop spans 14 amino acids. CDR1 is MNHEY, CDR2 SVGAGI, per germline. The V gene end was trimmed by 1 base and the J gene end by 3 bases; junction bases not matched to a gene: 2. The CDR3 protein is CASSYWDSKETQYF. Written as DNA, the CDR3 is TGTGCCAGCAGTTACTGGGACAGTAAAGAGACCCAGTACTTC.

The chain joins TRBV2 to TRBJ2-2; D uncertain. The length of the CDR3 is 14 residues. Germline lookup yields CDR1 SNHLY and CDR2 FYNNEI. V lost 7 bases and J 3 bases, leaving 12 bases between the germline ends. In DNA, the CDR3 is TGTGCCAGCACCCTCGTTTCGGACACCGGGGAGCTGTTTTTT. Translation: CASTLVSDTGELFF.

The V and J genes are TRBV13 and TRBJ1-2; no clear D gene. V was cut by 2 bases and J by 5 bases, with 15 bases left in between. Germline V gives CDR1 PRHDT, CDR2 FYEKMQ (reference sequence). CDR3 length: 15 residues. The CDR3 bases are TGTGCCAGCAGCTTATTGGCTGCCCGGCGGTATGGCTACACCTTC. Amino acid sequence: CASSLLAARRYGYTF.

The rearrangement joins TRBV14 to TRBJ2-7; D unclear. Between the trimmed V and J ends, which lost 0 bases and 5 bases, there was a span of 11 bases. Looked up from germline, CDR1 is SGHDN and CDR2 is FVKESK. CDR3 length: 14 residues. The CDR3 here is CASSQDLGRHEQYF. CDR3 DNA sequence: TGTGCCAGCAGCCAAGATCTCGGTCGCCACGAGCAGTACTTC.

The chain joins TRBV5-6 to TRBJ2-2; 8 bases match TRBD2. There are 16 residues in the CDR3. The ends lost 2 bases at V and 5 bases at J; junction bases unmatched: 8. Germline CDR1 and CDR2: SGHDT and YYEEEE. The CDR3: CASSFASGTRTGELFF. The CDR3 region has the DNA TGTGCCAGCAGCTTCGCCTCCGGGACTAGGACCGGGGAGCTGTTTTTT. The full variable domain, completed using reference TRBV5-6 and TRBJ2-2, is DAGVTQSPTHLIKTRGQQVTLRCSPKSGHDTVSWYQQALGQGPQFIFQYYEEEERQRGNFPDRFSGHQFPNYSSELNVNALLLGDSALYLCASSFASGTRTGELFFGEGSRLTVL.

The V call is TRBV7-2, the J call TRBJ1-1; D may be TRBD1 (6 bases). CDR1 is SGHTA, CDR2 FQGNSA, per germline. This CDR3 comprises 15 residues. The V end was cut by 4 bases, the J end by 5 bases, with 17 bases between. This chain's CDR3 is CASSSQTGIRTEAFF. The CDR3 DNA reads TGTGCCAGCAGCTCCCAAACAGGGATTAGGACTGAAGCTTTCTTT.

V and J are TRBV6-1 and TRBJ2-4; TRBD2 is a possible D gene (5 bases). This CDR3 contains 15 residues. The V gene's germline CDR1 is MNHNS and CDR2 SASEGT. Trimming stripped 3 bases from V and 8 bases from J, with 17 bases between. The CDR3 nucleotides read TGTGCCAGCAGTGATCTCACCGGACTGAGGGACATTCAGTACTTC. Protein sequence: CASSDLTGLRDIQYF.